This T cell receptor (beta chain) emerged from a study of OX40 agonist ivuxolimab in advanced cancers. The wider study: Patients treated during dose escalation were battling hepatocellular carcinoma, melanoma, renal cell or head and neck cancer.

The protocol was immunoSEQ multiplex PCR, while the TCRdb copy is restricted to in-frame clones and leaves out a portion. The sample has about 15,000 clones; roughly 89% are singletons. The J segment lost 5 bases and the V segment lost 9 bases, leaving 8 bases of the junction unmatched. Germline CDR1 and CDR2: SNHLY and FYNNEI. The CDR3 sequence is 13 residues long. The origin of this receptor is an adult with an advanced solid tumor such as melanoma, head and neck, liver or kidney cancer. J is TRBJ2-7 and V is TRBV2, with TRBD1 matching over 9 bases. Sequences were derived from CD4+ or CD8+ T cells sorted from blood, sampled in a trial of the OX40 agonist ivuxolimab. CDR3 DNA: TGTGCCAGAGGGGACAGGGCGACCGACGAGCAGTACTTC. Encoded protein: CARGDRATDEQYF.